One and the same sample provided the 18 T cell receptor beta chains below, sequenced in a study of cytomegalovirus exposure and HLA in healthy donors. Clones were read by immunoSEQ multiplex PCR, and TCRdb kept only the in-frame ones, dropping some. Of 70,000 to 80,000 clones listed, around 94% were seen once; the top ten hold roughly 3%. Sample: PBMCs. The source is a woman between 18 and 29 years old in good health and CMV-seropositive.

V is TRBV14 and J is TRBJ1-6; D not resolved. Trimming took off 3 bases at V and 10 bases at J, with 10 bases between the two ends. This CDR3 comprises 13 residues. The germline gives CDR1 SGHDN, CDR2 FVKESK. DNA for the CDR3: TGTGCCAGCAGCCAGGACTTACCCTCACCCCTCCACTTT. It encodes CASSQDLPSPLHF.

The CDR3 coding sequence is TGCGCCAGCAGCCAAGGACAGGGAGGTTTAAATGAGCAGTTCTTC. Encoded protein: CASSQGQGGLNEQFF. The chain carries TRBV4-3 and TRBJ2-1; D possibly corresponds to TRBD1 (7 bases). Germline V gene sequence: CDR1 LGHNA, CDR2 YSLEER. This CDR3 region has 15 residues. V was cut by 1 base and J by 7 bases, with 14 bases left in between.

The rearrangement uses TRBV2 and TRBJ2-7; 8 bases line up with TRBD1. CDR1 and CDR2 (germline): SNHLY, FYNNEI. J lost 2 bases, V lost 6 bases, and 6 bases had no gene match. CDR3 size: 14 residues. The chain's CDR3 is CASRETTGAYEQYF. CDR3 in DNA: TGTGCCAGCAGAGAGACGACAGGGGCCTACGAGCAGTACTTC.

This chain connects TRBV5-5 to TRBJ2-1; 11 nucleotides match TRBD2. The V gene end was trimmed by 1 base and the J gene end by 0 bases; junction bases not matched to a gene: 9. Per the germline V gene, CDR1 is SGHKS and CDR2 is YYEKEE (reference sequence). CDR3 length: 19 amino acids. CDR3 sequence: CASSLMASGGWSSYNEQFF. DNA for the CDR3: TGTGCCAGCAGCTTGATGGCTAGCGGGGGGTGGAGCTCCTACAATGAGCAGTTCTTC. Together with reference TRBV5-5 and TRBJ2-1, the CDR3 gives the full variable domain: DAGVTQSPTHLIKTRGQQVTLRCSPISGHKSVSWYQQVLGQGPQFIFQYYEKEERGRGNFPDRFSARQFPNYSSELNVNALLLGDSALYLCASSLMASGGWSSYNEQFFGPGTRLTVL.

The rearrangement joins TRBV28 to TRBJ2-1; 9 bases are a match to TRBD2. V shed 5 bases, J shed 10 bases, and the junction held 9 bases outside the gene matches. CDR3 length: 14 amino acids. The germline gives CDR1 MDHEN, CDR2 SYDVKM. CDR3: CASSLGAGGREQFF. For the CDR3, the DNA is TGTGCCAGCAGTCTCGGAGCGGGAGGCAGGGAGCAGTTCTTC. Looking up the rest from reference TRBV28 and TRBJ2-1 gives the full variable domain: DVKVTQSSRYLVKRTGEKVFLECVQDMDHENMFWYRQDPGLGLRLIYFSYDVKMKEKGDIPEGYSVSREKKERFSLILESASTNQTSMYLCASSLGAGGREQFFGPGTRLTVL.

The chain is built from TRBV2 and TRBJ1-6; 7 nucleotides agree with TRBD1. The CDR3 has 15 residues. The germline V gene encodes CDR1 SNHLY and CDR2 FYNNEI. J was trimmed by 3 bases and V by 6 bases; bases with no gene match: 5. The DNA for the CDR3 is TGTGCCAGCAGCGGGACAGTAAACTATAATTCACCCCTCCACTTT. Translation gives CASSGTVNYNSPLHF.

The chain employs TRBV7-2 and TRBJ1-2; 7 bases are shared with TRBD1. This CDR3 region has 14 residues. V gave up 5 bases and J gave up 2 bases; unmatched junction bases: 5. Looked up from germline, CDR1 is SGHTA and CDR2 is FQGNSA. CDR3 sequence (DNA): TGTGCCAGCAGCCCCAAGACAGGGAACTATGGCTACACCTTC. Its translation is CASSPKTGNYGYTF.

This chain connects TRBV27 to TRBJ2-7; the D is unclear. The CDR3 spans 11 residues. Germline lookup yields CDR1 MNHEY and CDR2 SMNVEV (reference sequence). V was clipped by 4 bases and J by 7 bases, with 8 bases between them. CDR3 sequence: CASSSEREQYF. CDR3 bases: TGTGCCAGCAGTTCCGAGCGAGAGCAGTACTTC.

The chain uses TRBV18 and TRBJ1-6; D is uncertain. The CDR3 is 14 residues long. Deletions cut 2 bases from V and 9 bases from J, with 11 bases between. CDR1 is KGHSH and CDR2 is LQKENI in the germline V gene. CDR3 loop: CASSPEGFTSPLHF. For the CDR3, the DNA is TGTGCCAGCTCACCAGAGGGATTTACTTCACCCCTCCACTTT.

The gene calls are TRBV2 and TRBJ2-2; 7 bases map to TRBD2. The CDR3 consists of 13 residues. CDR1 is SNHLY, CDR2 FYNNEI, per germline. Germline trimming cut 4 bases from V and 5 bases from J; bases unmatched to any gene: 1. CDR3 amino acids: CASSAGGTGELFF. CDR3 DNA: TGTGCCAGCAGTGCCGGGGGGACCGGGGAGCTGTTTTTT.

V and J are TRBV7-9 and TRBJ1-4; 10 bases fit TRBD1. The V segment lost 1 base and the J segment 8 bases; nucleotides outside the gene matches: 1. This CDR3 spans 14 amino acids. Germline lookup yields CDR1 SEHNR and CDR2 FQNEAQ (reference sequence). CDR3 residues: CASSLGQGAEKLFF. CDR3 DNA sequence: TGTGCCAGCAGCTTAGGACAGGGGGCGGAAAAACTGTTTTTT.

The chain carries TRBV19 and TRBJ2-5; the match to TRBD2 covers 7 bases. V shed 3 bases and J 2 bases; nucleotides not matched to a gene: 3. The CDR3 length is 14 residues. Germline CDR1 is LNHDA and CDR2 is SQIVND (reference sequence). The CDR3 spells CASSIGGSQETQYF. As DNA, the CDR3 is TGTGCCAGTAGTATCGGGGGGAGTCAAGAGACCCAGTACTTC.

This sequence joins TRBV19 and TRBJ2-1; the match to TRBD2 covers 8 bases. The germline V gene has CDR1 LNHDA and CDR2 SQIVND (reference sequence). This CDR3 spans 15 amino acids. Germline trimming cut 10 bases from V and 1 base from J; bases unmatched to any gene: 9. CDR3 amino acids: CATQTAGGSYNEQFF. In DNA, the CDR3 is TGTGCCACCCAGACGGCGGGAGGATCCTACAATGAGCAGTTCTTC.

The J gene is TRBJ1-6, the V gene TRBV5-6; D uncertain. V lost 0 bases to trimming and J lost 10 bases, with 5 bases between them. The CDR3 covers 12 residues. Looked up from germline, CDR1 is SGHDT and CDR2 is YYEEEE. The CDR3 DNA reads TGTGCCAGCAGCTTGGTATCCTCACCCCTCCACTTT. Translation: CASSLVSSPLHF.

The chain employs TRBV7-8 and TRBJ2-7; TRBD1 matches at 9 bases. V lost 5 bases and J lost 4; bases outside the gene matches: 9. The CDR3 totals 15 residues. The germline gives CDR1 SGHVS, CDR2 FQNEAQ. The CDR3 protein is CASSERRTGVYEQYF. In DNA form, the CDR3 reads TGTGCCAGCAGCGAGAGAAGGACAGGGGTTTACGAGCAGTACTTC.

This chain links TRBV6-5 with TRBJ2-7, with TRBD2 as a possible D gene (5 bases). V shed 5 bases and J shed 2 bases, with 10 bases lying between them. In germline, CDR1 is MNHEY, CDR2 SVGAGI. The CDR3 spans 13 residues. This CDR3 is CASSEGPTYEQYF. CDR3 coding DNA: TGTGCCAGCAGTGAGGGCCCTACCTACGAGCAGTACTTC.

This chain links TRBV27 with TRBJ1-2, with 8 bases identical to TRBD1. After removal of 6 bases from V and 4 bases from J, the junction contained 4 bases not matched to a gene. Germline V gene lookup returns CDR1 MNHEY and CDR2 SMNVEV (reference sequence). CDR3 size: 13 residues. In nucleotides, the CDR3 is TGTGCCAGCAGCCTAGGACAGGGCTATGGCTACACCTTC. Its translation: CASSLGQGYGYTF.

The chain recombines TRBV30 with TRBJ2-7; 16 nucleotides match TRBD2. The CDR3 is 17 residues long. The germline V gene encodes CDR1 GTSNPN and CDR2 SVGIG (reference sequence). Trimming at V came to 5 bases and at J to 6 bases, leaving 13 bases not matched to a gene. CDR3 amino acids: CAWGDLGTSGRASEQYF. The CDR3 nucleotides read TGTGCCTGGGGTGATCTTGGGACTAGCGGGAGGGCGTCCGAGCAGTACTTC.